This TCR beta chain originates from a study of CD8 T cells in ankylosing spondylitis. Findings of the study overall: Seemingly distinctive of ankylosing spondylitis blood was a TCR beta motif formed by eight highly homologous variants. According to the report, clones linked to the disease were significantly enriched in matched synovial fluid samples taken from ankylosing spondylitis patients. Some of the motif variants had earlier been found in reactive arthritis patients' fluid and blood.

Per germline, CDR1 MNHEY and CDR2 SMNVEV (reference sequence). The CDR3 runs to 12 residues. The germline V and J ends were trimmed by 2 bases and 9 bases, with 8 bases remaining between them. This clonotype was detected ten times or more. Its matching antigen is unknown. The TCR beta libraries were generated through quantitative 5'-RACE incorporating molecular barcodes. TCRdb independently ran MiXCR on the 5' RACE reads; one entry per CDR3 protein. The sample gives about 200,000 distinct CDR3 sequences, about 7% of which show up once; 13% to 15% is in the top ten. This clonotype originated in a male donor with ankylosing spondylitis. What was sequenced was blood, either unsorted or a sorted T cell fraction (not recorded which). The V gene is TRBV27, the J gene TRBJ2-1; TRBD1 or TRBD2 may be the D gene (5 bases each). CDR3 in amino acids: CASSLIGGEQFF. The DNA for the CDR3 is TGTGCCAGCAGTTTAATTGGGGGTGAGCAGTTCTTC.